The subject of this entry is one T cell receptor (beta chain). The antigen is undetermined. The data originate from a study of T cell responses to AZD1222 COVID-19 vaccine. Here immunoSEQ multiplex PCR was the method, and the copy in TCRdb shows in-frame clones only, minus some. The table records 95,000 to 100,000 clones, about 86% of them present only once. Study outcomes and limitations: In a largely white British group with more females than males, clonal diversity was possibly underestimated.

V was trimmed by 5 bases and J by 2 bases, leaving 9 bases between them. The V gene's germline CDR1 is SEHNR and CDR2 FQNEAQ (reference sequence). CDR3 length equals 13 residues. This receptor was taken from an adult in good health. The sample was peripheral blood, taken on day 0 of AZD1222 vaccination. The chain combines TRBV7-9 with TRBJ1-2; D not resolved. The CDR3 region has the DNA TGTGCCAGCAGCAGAGACTCAAACTATGGCTACACCTTC. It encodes CASSRDSNYGYTF. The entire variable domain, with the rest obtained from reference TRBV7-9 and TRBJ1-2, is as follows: DTGVSQNPRHKITKRGQNVTFRCDPISEHNRLYWYRQTLGQGPEFLTYFQNEAQLEKSRLLSDRFSAERPKGSFSTLEIQRTEQGDSAMYLCASSRDSNYGYTFGSGTRLTVV.